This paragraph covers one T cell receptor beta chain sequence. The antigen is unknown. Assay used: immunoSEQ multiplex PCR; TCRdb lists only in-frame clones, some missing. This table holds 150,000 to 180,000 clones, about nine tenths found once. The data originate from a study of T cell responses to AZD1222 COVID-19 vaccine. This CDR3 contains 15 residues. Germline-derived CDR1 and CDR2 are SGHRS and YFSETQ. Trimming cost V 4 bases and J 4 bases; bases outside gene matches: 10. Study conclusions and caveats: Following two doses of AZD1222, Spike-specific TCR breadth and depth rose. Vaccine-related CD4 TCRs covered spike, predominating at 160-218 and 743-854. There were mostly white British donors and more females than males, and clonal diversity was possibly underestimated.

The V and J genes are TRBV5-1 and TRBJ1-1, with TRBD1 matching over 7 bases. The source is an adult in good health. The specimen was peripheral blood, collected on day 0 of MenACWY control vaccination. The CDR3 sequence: CASSRSQGGSTEAFF. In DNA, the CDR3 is TGCGCCAGCAGCCGTTCCCAGGGGGGGAGCACTGAAGCTTTCTTT. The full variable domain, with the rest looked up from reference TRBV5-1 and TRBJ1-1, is KAGVTQTPRYLIKTRGQQVTLSCSPISGHRSVSWYQQTPGQGLQFLFEYFSETQRNKGNFPGRFSGRQFSNSRSEMNVSTLELGDSALYLCASSRSQGGSTEAFFGQGTRLTVV.